This T cell receptor (beta chain) was identified in a study of shared clonotypes between healthy human individuals. The CDR3 extends over 15 amino acids. V was cut by 0 bases and J by 0 bases, with 8 bases left in between. In germline, CDR1 is SGHKS, CDR2 YYEKEE (reference sequence). Terminally differentiated effector memory CD45RA+ cells were excluded by CCR7 positive selection of CD45RO-negative cells. Sorted-subset replicate PCRs used 200 ng DNA, about 30,000 T cell genomes. TCRdb's copy holds only in-frame clones and misses some; the assay was immunoSEQ multiplex PCR. The data hold roughly 2.1 million clones, with roughly 91% observed a single time. This clone was detected only once. Its matching antigen is unknown. General study results and limits: Against clonotypes common to all four donors, non-shared ones had lower generation probabilities.

The chain is built from TRBV5-5 and TRBJ2-3; a possible D gene is TRBD1 (6 bases). This sequence originates from a man in his late teens or twenties in good health. Some clones in this sample may be carry-over from other donors' samples. Specimen: naive CD8+ T cells from PBMCs. CDR3 protein: CASSLGQVSTDTQYF. The CDR3 DNA reads TGTGCCAGCAGCTTGGGACAGGTTAGCACAGATACGCAGTATTTT.